This is a list of T cell receptor beta chains from one sample in a study of blood T cell repertoires in COVID-19. Assay used: immunoSEQ multiplex PCR; TCRdb lists only in-frame clones, some missing. The sample includes roughly 26,000 clones, approximately 80% of them seen just once. Sequences were obtained from peripheral blood. The receptors come from a human donor in a cohort sampled during active COVID-19. The CDR3 runs from the conserved cysteine through the conserved F or W. The D gene is left open where the match is weak. Clone size appears in some rows only: once, few, many, or a class for an expanded clone.

TRBD2,TRBJ2-2,NA,TRBV3-1/TRBV3-2,TGTGCCAGCAGCCCCCGGGGGGGAGGCACCGGGGAGCTGTTTTTT,CASSPRGGGTGELFF
TRBD2,TRBJ2-1,NA,TRBV4-1,TGCGCCAGCAGCCTAACTAGCGGGGGGGCCTATGAGCAGTTCTTC,CASSLTSGGAYEQFF
NA,TRBJ2-7,NA,TRBV11-3,TGTGCCAGCACCCGGGGGGCCCTCTCCTACGAGCAGTACTTC,CASTRGALSYEQYF
TRBD2,TRBJ2-3,once,TRBV10-3,TGTGCCATCAGTGAGTCGTCTAGCGGGGGCACAGATACGCAGTATTTT,CAISESSSGGTDTQYF
TRBD1,TRBJ2-7,NA,TRBV19,TGTGCCAGTAGTTTTGAGGGGGCCGCACACGAGCAGTACTTC,CASSFEGAAHEQYF
TRBD2,TRBJ2-3,NA,TRBV4-3,TGCGCCAGCAGCCAAGACGGTCTGAGCGGGAGCCCCCCAGATACGCAGTATTTT,CASSQDGLSGSPPDTQYF
NA,TRBJ1-5,NA,TRBV7-8,TGTGCCAGCAGCGGCCAGTCGGGACTTGATCAGCCCCAGCATTTT,CASSGQSGLDQPQHF
TRBD1,TRBJ1-2,NA,TRBV7-9,TGTGCCAGCAGCTTAGAAGGCAGGGGGAATAACTATGGCTACACCTTC,CASSLEGRGNNYGYTF
NA,TRBJ1-1,once,TRBV6-5,TGTGCCAGTCAAGACAGTGCCTCCCTCCCTGAAGCTTTCTTT,CASQDSASLPEAFF
NA,TRBJ2-1,NA,TRBV4-1,TGCGCCAGCAGCCAACAGGGGAAGGGAGAGCAGTTCTTC,CASSQQGKGEQFF
TRBD2,TRBJ2-1,few,TRBV3-1/TRBV3-2,TGTGCCACTCTAAAGGGACTAGCGGGAGTATACAATGAGCAGTTCTTC,CATLKGLAGVYNEQFF
TRBD1,TRBJ2-7,once,TRBV5-1,TGCGCCAGCAGCCCGGGACAGACCCGGGACGAGCAGTACTTC,CASSPGQTRDEQYF
TRBD2,TRBJ2-1,few,TRBV7-2,TGTGCCAGCAGCCGTGGCCGGGGGGGCCCTATCAATGAGCAGTTCTTC,CASSRGRGGPINEQFF
TRBD2,TRBJ2-1,once,TRBV7-9,TGTGCCAGCAGCCCTACCGGGCGGGAGGGCAGCTACAATGAGCAGTTCTTC,CASSPTGREGSYNEQFF
NA,TRBJ1-1,few,TRBV6-5,TGTGCCAGCAGTTACAATATGGTGGGGGGGAACACTGAAGCTTTCTTT,CASSYNMVGGNTEAFF
NA,TRBJ2-1,NA,TRBV2,TGTGCCAGCAGTCCCACAGGGTCCGGCAATGAGCAGTTCTTC,CASSPTGSGNEQFF
TRBD1,TRBJ2-3,once,TRBV18,TGTGCCAGCTCGGAGACAGGGGGCACAGATACGCAGTATTTT,CASSETGGTDTQYF
NA,TRBJ2-7,NA,TRBV5-8,TGTGCCAGCAGCCAACCCGCAGAAGTCTACGAGCAGTACTTC,CASSQPAEVYEQYF
TRBD1,TRBJ2-2,NA,TRBV14,TGTGCCAGCAGCCAACAGGGGGCCACCGGGGAGCTGTTTTTT,CASSQQGATGELFF
TRBD1,TRBJ2-7,once,TRBV6-5,TGTGCCAGCAGTTACTCGACAGGGAACTACGAGCAGTACTTC,CASSYSTGNYEQYF
TRBD1,TRBJ1-2,NA,TRBV29-1,TGCAGCGAGATAGAACAGACAGGGGGTATCCACACCTTC,CSEIEQTGGIHTF
NA,TRBJ2-7,NA,TRBV6-5,TGTGCCAGCAGCCGAGGGGGGGGCACCTACGAGCAGTACTTC,CASSRGGGTYEQYF
TRBD2,TRBJ2-7,NA,TRBV5-1,TGCGCCAGCAGCTTGGGAACGGTGGGGGGGAACGAGCAGTACTTC,CASSLGTVGGNEQYF